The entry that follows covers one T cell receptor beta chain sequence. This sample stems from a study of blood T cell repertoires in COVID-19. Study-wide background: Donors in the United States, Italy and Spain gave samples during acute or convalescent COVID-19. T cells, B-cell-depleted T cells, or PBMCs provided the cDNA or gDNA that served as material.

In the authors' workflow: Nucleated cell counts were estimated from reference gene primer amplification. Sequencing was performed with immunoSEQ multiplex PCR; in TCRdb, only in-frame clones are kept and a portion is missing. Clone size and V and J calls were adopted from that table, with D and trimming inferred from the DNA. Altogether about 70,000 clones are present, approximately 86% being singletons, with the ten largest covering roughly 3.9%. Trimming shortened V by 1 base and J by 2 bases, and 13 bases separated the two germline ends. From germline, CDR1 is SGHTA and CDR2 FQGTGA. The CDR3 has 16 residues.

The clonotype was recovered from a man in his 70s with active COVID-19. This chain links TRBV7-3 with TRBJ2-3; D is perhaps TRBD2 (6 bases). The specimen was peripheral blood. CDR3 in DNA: TGTGCCAGCAGCTTAAACGGGGGTTCCATCACAGATACGCAGTATTTT. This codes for CASSLNGGSITDTQYF.